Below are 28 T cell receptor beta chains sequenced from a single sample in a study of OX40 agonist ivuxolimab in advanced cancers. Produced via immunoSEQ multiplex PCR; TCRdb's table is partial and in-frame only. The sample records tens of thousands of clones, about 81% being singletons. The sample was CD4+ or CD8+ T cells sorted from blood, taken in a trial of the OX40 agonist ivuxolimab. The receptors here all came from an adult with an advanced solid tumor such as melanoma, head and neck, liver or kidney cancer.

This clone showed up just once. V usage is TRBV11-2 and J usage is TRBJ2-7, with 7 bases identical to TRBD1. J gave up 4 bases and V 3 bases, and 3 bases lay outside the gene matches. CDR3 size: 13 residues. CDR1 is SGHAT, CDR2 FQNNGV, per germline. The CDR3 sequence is CASSLKQGYEQYF. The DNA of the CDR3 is TGTGCCAGCAGCTTGAAACAGGGGTACGAGCAGTACTTC.

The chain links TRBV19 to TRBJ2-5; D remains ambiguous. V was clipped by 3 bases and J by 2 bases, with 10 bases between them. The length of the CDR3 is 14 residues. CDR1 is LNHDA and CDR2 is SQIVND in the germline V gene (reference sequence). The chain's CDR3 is CASSIRRAQETQYF. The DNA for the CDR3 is TGTGCCAGTAGTATCCGACGGGCACAAGAGACCCAGTACTTC.

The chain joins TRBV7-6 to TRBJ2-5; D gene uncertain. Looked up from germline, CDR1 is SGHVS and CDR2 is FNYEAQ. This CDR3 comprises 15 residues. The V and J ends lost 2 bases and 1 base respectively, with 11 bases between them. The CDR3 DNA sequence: TGTGCCAGCAGCTTAATGTTGGCATCCCAAGAGACCCAGTACTTC. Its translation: CASSLMLASQETQYF.

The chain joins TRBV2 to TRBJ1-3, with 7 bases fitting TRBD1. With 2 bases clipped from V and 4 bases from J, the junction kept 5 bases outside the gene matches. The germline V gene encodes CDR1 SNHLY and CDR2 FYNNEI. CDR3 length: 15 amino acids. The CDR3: CASSESTGLGNTIYF. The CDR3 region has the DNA TGTGCCAGCAGTGAATCGACAGGGCTGGGAAACACCATATATTTT.

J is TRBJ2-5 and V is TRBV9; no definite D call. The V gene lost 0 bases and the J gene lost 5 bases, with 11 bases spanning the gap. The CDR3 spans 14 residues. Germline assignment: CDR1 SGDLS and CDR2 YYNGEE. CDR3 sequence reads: CASSVDEGWETQYF. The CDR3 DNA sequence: TGTGCCAGCAGCGTAGATGAAGGGTGGGAGACCCAGTACTTC.

The CDR3 reads CASSQDWSSTDTQYF. The CDR3 DNA sequence: TGCGCCAGCAGCCAAGATTGGAGTAGCACAGATACGCAGTATTTT. The gene calls are TRBV4-3 and TRBJ2-3; D gene unclear. CDR3 size: 15 residues. The V gene lost 0 bases and the J gene lost 0 bases, with 7 bases spanning the gap. Germline V gene sequence: CDR1 LGHNA, CDR2 YSLEER.

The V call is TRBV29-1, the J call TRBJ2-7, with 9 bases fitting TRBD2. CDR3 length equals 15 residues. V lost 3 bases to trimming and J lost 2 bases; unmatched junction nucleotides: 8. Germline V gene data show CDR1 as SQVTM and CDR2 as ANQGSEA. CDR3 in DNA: TGCAGCGTTGAGGATGGAGCTAGCGGGGCCTACGAGCAGTACTTC. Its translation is CSVEDGASGAYEQYF.

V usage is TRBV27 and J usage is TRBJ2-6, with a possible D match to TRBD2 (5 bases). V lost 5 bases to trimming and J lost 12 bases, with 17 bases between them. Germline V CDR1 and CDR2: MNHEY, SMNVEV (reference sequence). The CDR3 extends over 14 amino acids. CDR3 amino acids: CASSPLIRAGVLTF. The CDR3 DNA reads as TGTGCCAGCAGTCCCCTTATCCGGGCGGGCGTCCTGACTTTC.

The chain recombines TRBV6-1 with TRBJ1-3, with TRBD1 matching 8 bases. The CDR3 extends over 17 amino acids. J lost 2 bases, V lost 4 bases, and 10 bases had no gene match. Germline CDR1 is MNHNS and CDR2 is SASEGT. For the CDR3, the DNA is TGTGCCAGCAGTGCCAACCCAAGGACAGGGCCTGGAAACACCATATATTTT. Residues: CASSANPRTGPGNTIYF.

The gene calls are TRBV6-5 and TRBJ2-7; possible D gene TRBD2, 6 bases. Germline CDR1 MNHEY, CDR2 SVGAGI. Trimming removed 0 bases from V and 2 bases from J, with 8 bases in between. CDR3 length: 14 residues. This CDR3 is CASSYSRTTYEQYF. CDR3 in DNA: TGTGCCAGCAGTTACTCCAGGACTACCTACGAGCAGTACTTC.

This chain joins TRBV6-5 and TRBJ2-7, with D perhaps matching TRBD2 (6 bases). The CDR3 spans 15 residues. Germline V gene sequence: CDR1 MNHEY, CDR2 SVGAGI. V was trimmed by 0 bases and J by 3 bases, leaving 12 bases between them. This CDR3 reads CASSYSLGGDYEQYF. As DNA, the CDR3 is TGTGCCAGCAGTTACTCGCTGGGGGGTGACTACGAGCAGTACTTC.

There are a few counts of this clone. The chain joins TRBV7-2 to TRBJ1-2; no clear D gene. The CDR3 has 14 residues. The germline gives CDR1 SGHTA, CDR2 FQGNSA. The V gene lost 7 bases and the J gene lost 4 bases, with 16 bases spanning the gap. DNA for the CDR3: TGTGCCAGCAACTTTAACGGGATCTCCTATGGCTACACCTTC. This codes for CASNFNGISYGYTF.

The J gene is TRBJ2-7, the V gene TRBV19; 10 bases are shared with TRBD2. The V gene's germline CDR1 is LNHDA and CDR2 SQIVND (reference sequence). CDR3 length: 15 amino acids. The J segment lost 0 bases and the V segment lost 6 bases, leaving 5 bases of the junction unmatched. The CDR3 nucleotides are TGTGCCAGTAGCGTGAGCGGGGGGGCCTCCTACGAGCAGTACTTC. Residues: CASSVSGGASYEQYF.

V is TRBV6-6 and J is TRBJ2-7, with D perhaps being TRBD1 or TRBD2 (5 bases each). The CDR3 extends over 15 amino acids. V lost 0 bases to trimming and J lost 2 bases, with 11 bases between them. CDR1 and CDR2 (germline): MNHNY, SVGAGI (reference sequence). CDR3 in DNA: TGTGCCAGCAGTTACTCGTGGCAGGGAGCCTACGAGCAGTACTTC. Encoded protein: CASSYSWQGAYEQYF.

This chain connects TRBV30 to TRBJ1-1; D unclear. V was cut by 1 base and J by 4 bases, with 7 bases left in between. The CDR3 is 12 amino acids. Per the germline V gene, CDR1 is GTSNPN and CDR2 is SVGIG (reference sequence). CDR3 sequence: CAWSEVGTEAFF. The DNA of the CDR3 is TGTGCCTGGAGTGAAGTGGGCACTGAAGCTTTCTTT.

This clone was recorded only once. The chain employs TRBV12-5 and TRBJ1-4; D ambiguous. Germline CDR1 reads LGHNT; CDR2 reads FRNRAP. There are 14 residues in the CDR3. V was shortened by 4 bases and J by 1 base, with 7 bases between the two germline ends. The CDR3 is CASGSGVTNEKLFF. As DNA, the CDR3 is TGTGCTAGTGGTTCCGGGGTAACTAATGAAAAACTGTTTTTT.

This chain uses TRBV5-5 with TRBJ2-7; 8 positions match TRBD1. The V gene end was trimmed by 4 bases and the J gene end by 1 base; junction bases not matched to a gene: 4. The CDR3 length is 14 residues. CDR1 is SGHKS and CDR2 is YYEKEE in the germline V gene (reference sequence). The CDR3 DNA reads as TGTGCCAGCAGCGACTGGACAGGGTCCTACGAGCAGTACTTC. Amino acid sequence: CASSDWTGSYEQYF.

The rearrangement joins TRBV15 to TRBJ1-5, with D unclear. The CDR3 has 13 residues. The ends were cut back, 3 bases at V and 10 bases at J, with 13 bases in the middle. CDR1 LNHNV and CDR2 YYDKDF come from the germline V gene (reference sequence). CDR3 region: CATSSTRAGPQHF. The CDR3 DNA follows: TGTGCCACCAGCAGCACCCGAGCCGGCCCCCAGCATTTT.

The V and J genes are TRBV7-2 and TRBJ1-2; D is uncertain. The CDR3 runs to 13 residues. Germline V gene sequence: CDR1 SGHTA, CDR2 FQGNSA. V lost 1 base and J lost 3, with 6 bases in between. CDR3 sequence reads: CASSLGFDYGYTF. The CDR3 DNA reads TGTGCCAGCAGCTTAGGATTCGACTATGGCTACACCTTC.

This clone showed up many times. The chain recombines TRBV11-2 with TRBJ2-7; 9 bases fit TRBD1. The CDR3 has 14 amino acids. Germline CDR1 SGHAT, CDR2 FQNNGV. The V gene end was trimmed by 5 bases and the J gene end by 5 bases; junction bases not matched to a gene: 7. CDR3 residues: CASSTRTGEDEQYF. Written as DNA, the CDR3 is TGTGCCAGCAGCACCAGGACAGGGGAGGACGAGCAGTACTTC. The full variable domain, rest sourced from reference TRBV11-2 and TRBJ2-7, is EAGVAQSPRYKIIEKRQSVAFWCNPISGHATLYWYQQILGQGPKLLIQFQNNGVVDDSQLPKDRFSAERLKGVDSTLKIQPAKLEDSAVYLCASSTRTGEDEQYFGPGTRLTVT.

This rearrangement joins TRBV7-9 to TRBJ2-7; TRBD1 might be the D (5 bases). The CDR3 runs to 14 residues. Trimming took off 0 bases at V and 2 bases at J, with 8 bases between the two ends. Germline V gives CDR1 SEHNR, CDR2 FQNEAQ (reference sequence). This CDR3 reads CASSLAGVPYEQYF. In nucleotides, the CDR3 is TGTGCCAGCAGCTTAGCAGGGGTGCCCTACGAGCAGTACTTC.

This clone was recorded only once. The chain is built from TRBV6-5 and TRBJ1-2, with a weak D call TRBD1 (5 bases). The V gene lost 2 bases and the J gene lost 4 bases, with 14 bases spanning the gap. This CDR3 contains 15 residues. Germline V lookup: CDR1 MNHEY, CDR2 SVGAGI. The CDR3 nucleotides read TGTGCCAGCAGTTACGAGGGCCCCGGGGCCTATGGCTACACCTTC. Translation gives CASSYEGPGAYGYTF.

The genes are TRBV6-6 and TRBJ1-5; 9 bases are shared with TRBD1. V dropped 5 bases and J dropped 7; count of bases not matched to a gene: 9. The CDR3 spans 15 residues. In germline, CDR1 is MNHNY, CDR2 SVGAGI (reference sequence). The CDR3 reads CASSRPGQGLQPQHF. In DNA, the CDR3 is TGTGCCAGCAGTCGCCCGGGACAGGGACTACAGCCCCAGCATTTT.

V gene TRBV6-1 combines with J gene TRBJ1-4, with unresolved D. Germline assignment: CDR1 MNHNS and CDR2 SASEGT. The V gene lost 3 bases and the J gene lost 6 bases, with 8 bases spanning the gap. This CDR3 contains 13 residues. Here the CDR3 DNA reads TGTGCCAGCAGTGAGCCCATCGATGAAAAACTGTTTTTT. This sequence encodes CASSEPIDEKLFF.

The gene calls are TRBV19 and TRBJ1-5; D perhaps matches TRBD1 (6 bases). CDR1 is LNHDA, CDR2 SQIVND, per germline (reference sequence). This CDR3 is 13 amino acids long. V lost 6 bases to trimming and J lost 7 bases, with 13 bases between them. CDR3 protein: CASRTGLWQPQHF. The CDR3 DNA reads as TGTGCCAGTAGAACAGGGCTTTGGCAGCCCCAGCATTTT.

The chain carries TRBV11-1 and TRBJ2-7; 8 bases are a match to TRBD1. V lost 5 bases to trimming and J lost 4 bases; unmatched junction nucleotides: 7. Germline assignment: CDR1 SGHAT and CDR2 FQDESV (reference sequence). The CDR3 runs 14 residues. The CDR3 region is CASSPGQGRYEQYF. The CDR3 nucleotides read TGTGCCAGCAGCCCCGGACAGGGTAGGTACGAGCAGTACTTC.

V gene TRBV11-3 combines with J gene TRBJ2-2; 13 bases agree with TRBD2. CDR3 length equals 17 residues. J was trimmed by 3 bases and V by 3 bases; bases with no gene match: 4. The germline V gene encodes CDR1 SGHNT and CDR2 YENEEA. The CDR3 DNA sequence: TGTGCCAGCAGCTTTAGGACTAGCGGGAGAGACACCGGGGAGCTGTTTTTT. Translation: CASSFRTSGRDTGELFF.

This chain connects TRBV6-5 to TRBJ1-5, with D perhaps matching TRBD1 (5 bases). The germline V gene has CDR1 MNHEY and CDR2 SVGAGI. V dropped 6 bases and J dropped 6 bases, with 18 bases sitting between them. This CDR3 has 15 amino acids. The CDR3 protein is CASSLGHGRGQPQHF. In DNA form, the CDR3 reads TGTGCCAGCAGCCTTGGACACGGACGGGGTCAGCCCCAGCATTTT.